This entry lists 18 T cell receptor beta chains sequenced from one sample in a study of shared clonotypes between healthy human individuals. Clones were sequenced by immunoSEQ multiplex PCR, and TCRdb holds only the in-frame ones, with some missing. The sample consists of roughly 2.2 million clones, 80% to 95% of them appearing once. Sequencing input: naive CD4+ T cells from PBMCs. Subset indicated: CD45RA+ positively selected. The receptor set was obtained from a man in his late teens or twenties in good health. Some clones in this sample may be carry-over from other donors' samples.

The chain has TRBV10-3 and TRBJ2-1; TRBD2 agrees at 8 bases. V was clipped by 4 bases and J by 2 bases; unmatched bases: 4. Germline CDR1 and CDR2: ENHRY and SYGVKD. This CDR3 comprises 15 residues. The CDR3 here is CAISAKTSAYNEQFF. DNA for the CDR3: TGTGCCATCAGTGCCAAGACTAGCGCCTACAATGAGCAGTTCTTC.

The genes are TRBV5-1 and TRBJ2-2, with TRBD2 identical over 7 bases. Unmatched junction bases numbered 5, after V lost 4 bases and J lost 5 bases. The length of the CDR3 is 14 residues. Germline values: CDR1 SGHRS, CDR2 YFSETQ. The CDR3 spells CASSVPGGTGELFF. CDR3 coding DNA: TGCGCCAGCAGCGTACCGGGGGGAACCGGGGAGCTGTTTTTT.

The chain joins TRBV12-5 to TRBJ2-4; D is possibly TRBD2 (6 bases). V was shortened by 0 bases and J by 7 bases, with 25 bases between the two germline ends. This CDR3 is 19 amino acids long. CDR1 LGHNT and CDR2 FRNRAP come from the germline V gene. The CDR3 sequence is CASGLVLVPPGSGGNIQYF. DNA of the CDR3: TGTGCTAGTGGTTTGGTACTTGTCCCCCCCGGGAGCGGTGGGAACATTCAGTACTTC.

DNA of the CDR3: TGTGCCAGCAGTGTCACAGGGATGGGTACCTACGAGCAGTACTTC. It encodes CASSVTGMGTYEQYF. This sequence joins TRBV28 and TRBJ2-7, with D possibly being TRBD1 (6 bases). This CDR3 has 15 residues. V was cut by 5 bases and J by 2 bases, with 16 bases left in between. Per the germline V gene, CDR1 is MDHEN and CDR2 is SYDVKM.

This CDR3 is CASTETSGITDTQYF. CDR3 coding DNA: TGTGCCAGCACCGAGACTAGCGGAATCACAGATACGCAGTATTTT. The chain uses TRBV5-4 and TRBJ2-3, with 9 positions matching TRBD2. Germline CDR1 and CDR2: SGHNT and YYREEE (reference sequence). Losses at the gene ends were 6 bases for V and 2 bases for J; bases not matched to a gene: 7. The CDR3 has 15 amino acids.

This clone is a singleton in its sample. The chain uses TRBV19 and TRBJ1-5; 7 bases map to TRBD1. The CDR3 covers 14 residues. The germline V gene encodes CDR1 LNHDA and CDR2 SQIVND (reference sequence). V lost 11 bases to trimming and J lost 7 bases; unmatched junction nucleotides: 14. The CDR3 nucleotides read TGTGCCTCCAAGACCACAGGGGTAGAACAGCCCCAGCATTTT. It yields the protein CASKTTGVEQPQHF.

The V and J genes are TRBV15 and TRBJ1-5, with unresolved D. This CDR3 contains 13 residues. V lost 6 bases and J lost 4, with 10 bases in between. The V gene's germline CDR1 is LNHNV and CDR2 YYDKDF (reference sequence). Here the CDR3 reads CATSLEPNQPQHF. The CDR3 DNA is TGTGCCACCAGTTTGGAGCCGAATCAGCCCCAGCATTTT.

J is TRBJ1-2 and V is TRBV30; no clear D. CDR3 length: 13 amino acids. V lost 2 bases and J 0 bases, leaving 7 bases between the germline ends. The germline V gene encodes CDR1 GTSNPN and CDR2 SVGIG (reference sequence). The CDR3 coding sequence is TGTGCCTGGAGTCGGGCGTCTAACTATGGCTACACCTTC. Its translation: CAWSRASNYGYTF.

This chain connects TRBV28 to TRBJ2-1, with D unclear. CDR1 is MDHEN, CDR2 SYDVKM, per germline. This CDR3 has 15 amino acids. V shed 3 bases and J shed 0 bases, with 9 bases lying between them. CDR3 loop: CASSFLDLSYNEQFF. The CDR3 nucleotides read TGTGCCAGCAGTTTTTTGGACCTCTCCTACAATGAGCAGTTCTTC.

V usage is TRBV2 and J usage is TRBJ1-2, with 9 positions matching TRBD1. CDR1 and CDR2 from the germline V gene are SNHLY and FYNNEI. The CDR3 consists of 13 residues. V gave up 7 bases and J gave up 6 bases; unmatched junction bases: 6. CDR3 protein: CASIKQGAHGYTF. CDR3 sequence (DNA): TGTGCCAGCATTAAACAGGGGGCGCATGGCTACACCTTC.

This CDR3 is CASSQATGQGLGEQYF. The DNA of the CDR3 is TGCGCCAGCAGCCAAGCAACAGGACAGGGATTAGGAGAGCAGTACTTC. The J gene is TRBJ2-7, the V gene TRBV4-1; 8 bases map to TRBD1. V trimming: 1 base; J trimming: 7 bases; junction bases outside the gene matches: 12. The CDR3 has 16 residues. From germline, CDR1 is MGHRA and CDR2 YSYEKL.

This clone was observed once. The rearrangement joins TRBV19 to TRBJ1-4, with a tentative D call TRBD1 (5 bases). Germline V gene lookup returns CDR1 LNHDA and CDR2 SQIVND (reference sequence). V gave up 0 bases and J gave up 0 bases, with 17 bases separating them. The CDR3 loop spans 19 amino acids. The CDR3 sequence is CASSIDLRGARTTNEKLFF. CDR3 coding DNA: TGTGCCAGTAGTATAGATCTCCGAGGGGCCAGAACAACTAATGAAAAACTGTTTTTT. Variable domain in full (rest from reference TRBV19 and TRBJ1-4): DGGITQSPKYLFRKEGQNVTLSCEQNLNHDAMYWYRQDPGQGLRLIYYSQIVNDFQKGDIAEGYSVSREKKESFPLTVTSAQKNPTAFYLCASSIDLRGARTTNEKLFFGSGTQLSVL.

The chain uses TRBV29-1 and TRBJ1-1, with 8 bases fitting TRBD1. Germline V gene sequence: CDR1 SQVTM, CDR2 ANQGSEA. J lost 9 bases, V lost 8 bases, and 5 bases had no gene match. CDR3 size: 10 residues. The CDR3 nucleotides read TGCAGCACCGGACAGGGACAAGCTTTCTTT. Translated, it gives CSTGQGQAFF.

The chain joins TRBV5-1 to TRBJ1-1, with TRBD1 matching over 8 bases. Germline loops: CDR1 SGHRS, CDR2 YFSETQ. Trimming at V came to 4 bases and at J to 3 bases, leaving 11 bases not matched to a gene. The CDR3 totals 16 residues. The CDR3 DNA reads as TGCGCCAGCAGCCAAGGACAGGGACGTCCTTACACTGAAGCTTTCTTT. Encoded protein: CASSQGQGRPYTEAFF.

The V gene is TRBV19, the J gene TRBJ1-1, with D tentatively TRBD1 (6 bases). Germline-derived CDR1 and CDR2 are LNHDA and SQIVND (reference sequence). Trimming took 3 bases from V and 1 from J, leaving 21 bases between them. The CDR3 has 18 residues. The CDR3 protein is CASSIYFGTPGTNTEAFF. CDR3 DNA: TGTGCCAGTAGTATTTACTTCGGGACACCGGGGACGAACACTGAAGCTTTCTTT.

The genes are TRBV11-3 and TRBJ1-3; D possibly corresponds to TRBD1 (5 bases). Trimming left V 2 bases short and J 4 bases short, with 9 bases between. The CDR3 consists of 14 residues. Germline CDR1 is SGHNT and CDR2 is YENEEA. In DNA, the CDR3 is TGTGCCAGCAGCTTATCAGGGCTCGGAAACACCATATATTTT. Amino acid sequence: CASSLSGLGNTIYF. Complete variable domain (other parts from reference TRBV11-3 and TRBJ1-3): EAGVVQSPRYKIIEKKQPVAFWCNPISGHNTLYWYLQNLGQGPELLIRYENEEAVDDSQLPKDRFSAERLKGVDSTLKIQPAELGDSAVYLCASSLSGLGNTIYFGEGSWLTVV.

CDR3 amino acids: CASSLAGELFF. The CDR3 bases are TGTGCCAGCAGCTTGGCGGGGGAGCTGTTTTTT. The gene calls are TRBV9 and TRBJ2-2; D ambiguous. The CDR3 has 11 amino acids. Germline-derived CDR1 and CDR2 are SGDLS and YYNGEE. V was pared by 4 bases and J by 8 bases, with 6 bases between.

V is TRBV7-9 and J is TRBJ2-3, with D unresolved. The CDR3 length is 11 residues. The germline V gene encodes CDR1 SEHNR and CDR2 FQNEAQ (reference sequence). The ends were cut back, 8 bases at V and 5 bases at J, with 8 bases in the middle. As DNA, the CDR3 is TGTGCCAGCCTGAGACTAGATACGCAGTATTTT. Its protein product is CASLRLDTQYF.